This T cell receptor (beta chain) was captured in a study of T cell changes during pregnancy in multiple sclerosis (dated by TCRdb to between 2019 and 2020). Notes on the research overall: In women with multiple sclerosis, the researchers looked at how the T cell repertoire shifted as pregnancy progressed.

With regard to this clone: Its antigen has not been determined. The input lacks base qualities; no much larger clone sits a single base away.

The protocol used for the library was the immunoSEQ multiplex PCR assay. TCRdb retrieved this table from immuneACCESS and kept in-frame rearrangements only. Not all clones are present; in checked studies, unresolved V genes account for under half, and no reason is known for the remainder. Counted in this sample were 35,000 to 50,000 clones; roughly 92% of them appeared once. Of the sample, more than 0.55% falls within the top ten clones. CDR3 length: 15 amino acids, cysteine to phenylalanine. The entry retains the CDR3 DNA only, 45 bases that are in frame from base 1. V is clipped by 6 bases and J by 4 bases, and the sequence between their germline boundaries is 15 bases long. CDR1 SNHLY and CDR2 FYNNEI are derived from the germline V gene.

This chain joins TRBV2 to TRBJ1-4; the D gene is perhaps TRBD1, from 6 matching bases. The source was CD4+ T cells from peripheral blood mononuclear cells, collected in the first trimester of pregnancy. The receptor was isolated from a female donor with multiple sclerosis, enrolled in a pregnancy study. The sequence in DNA is TGTGCCAGCAGCCGCATCACAGGGTTTAATGAAAAACTGTTTTTT. This encodes CASSRITGFNEKLFF.